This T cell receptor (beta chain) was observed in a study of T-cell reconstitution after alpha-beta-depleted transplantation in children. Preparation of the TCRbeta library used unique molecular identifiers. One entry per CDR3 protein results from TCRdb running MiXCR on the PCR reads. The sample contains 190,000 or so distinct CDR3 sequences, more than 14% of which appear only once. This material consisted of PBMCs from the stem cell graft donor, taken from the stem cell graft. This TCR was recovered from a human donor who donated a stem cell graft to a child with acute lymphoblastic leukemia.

The CDR3 DNA follows: TGCGCCAGCAGTGAGTCCGCAGGAACCGGGGAGCTGTTTTTT. This sequence encodes CASSESAGTGELFF. The V gene is TRBV10-2, the J gene TRBJ2-2; no reliable D call. Germline-derived CDR1 and CDR2 are WSHSY and SAAADI. The CDR3 consists of 14 residues. V was clipped by 0 bases and J by 5 bases, with 7 bases between them.